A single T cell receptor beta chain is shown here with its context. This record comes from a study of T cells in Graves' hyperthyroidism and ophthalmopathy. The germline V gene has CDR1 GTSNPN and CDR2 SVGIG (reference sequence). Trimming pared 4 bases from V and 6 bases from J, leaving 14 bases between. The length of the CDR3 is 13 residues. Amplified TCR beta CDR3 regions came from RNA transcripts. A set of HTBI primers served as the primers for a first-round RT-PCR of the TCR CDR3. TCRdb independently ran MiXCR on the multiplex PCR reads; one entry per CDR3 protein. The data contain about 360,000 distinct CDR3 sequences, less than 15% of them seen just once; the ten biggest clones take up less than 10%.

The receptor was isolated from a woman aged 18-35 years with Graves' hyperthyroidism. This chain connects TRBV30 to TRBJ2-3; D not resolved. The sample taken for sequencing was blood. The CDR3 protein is CAWTLLKHDTQYF. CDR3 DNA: TGTGCCTGGACCCTCCTCAAGCATGATACGCAGTATTTT.